The clone carrying this T cell receptor (beta chain) was detected only once. What it binds is unknown. These data come from a study of post-analysis software for immune sequencing data. Study conclusions and caveats: Compared with controls, patients showed significantly lower normalized Chao1 diversity.

Unique molecular identifiers tagged the TCR beta cDNA libraries. Each CDR3 protein gets one entry after TCRdb re-called the PCR reads with MiXCR. This table holds about 800,000 distinct CDR3 sequences, roughly 27% found once. The clonotype originates from a girl aged 10 to 17 with multiple sclerosis. Material for sequencing was blood.

The CDR3 here is CASSQVQRAGGGETQYF. DNA of the CDR3: TGCGCCAGCAGCCAAGTGCAGAGGGCAGGGGGCGGTGAGACCCAGTACTTC. This rearrangement joins TRBV4-1 to TRBJ2-5, with 8 bases that match TRBD1. CDR3 length: 17 amino acids. J was trimmed by 5 bases and V by 1 base; bases with no gene match: 12. Germline values: CDR1 MGHRA, CDR2 YSYEKL.